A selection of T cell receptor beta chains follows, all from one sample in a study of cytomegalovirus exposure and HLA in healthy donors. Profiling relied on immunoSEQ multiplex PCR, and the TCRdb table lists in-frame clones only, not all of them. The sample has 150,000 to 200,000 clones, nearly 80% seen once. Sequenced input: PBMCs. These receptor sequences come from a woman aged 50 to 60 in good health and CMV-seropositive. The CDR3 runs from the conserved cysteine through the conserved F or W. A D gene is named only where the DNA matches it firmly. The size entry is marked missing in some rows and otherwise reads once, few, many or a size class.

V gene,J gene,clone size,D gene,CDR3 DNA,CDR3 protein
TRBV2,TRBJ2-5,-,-,TGTGCCAGCAGTAAGGAGGGGGCGCATTCGGAGACCCAGTACTTC,CASSKEGAHSETQYF
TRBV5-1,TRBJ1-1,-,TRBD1,TGCGCCAGCAGCGTGACAGGGGACGGGACTGAAGCTTTCTTT,CASSVTGDGTEAFF
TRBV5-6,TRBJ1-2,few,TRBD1,TGTGCCAGCAGCGCCACAGGGGCCCACTATGGCTACACCTTC,CASSATGAHYGYTF
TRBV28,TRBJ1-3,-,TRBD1,TGTGCCAGCAACGTCCTAGGGGGCAAAAACACCATATATTTT,CASNVLGGKNTIYF
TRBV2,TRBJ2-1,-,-,TGTGCCAGCAGGCGGCGGGATGAGCAGTTCTTC,CASRRRDEQFF
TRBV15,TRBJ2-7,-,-,TGTGCCACCAGCAGAAGACAGATGAATTCCTACGAGCAGTACTTC,CATSRRQMNSYEQYF
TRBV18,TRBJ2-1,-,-,TGTGCCAGCTCACAATATGAGGGTGCCAATGAGCAGTTCTTC,CASSQYEGANEQFF
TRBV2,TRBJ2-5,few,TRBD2,TGTGCCAGCAGTGAGGGGTCGGGGGGGACCCAGTACTTC,CASSEGSGGTQYF
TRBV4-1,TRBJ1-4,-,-,TGCGCCAGCAGCCAAGGGTGGGGGGACTGGAATGAAAAACTGTTTTTT,CASSQGWGDWNEKLFF
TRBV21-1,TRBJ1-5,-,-,TGTGCCAGCACCAGAGGGGGCTTTAATCAGCCCCAGCATTTT,CASTRGGFNQPQHF
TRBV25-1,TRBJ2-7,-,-,TGTGCCAGCAGTGAATCATCGGGGGTAGGAAACGAGCAGTACTTC,CASSESSGVGNEQYF
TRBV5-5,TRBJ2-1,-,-,TGTGCCAGCAGCAGAAGGGGCAATGAGCAGTTCTTC,CASSRRGNEQFF
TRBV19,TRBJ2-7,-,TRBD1,TGTGCCAGTAGTAAAGGGACAGGGGCCTACGAGCAGTACTTC,CASSKGTGAYEQYF
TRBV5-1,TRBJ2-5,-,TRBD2,TGCGCCAGCAGCTTATCGGGGGGTGGAGAGACCCAGTACTTC,CASSLSGGGETQYF
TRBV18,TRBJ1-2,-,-,TGTGCCAGCTCACCAGGGGAGGGTAATGGCTACACCTTC,CASSPGEGNGYTF
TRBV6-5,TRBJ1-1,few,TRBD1,TGTGCCAGCAGTTACCCGGGAGGGGGCCTCAACACTGAAGCTTTCTTT,CASSYPGGGLNTEAFF
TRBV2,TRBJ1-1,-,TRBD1,TGTGCCAGCAGGACAGGGAAGTTTGGTGAAGCTTTCTTT,CASRTGKFGEAFF
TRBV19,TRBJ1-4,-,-,TGTGCCAGTACGACGGGTCCTAATGAAAAACTGTTTTTT,CASTTGPNEKLFF
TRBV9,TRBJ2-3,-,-,TGTGCCAGCAGCGAGGGGCCGGTGGCAGATACGCAGTATTTT,CASSEGPVADTQYF
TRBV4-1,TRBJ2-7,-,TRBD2,TGCGCCAGCAGCCGCGGGAGGACTAGCGGGGAAAGAGCCGAGCAGTACTTC,CASSRGRTSGERAEQYF
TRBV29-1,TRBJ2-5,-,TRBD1,TGCAGCGTTGCCCACAGGGGGCAAGAGACCCAGTACTTC,CSVAHRGQETQYF
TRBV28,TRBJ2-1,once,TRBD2,TGTGCCAGCAGTTACTGGGCGGGGGGCTCCTACAATGAGCAGTTCTTC,CASSYWAGGSYNEQFF
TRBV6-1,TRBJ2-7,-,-,TGTGCCAGCAGTGAACGTGGGGGACTCCCCTACGAGCAGTACTTC,CASSERGGLPYEQYF
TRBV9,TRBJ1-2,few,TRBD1,TGTGCCAGCAGCGTAGCTGAAGGGGGCACCTATGGCTACACCTTC,CASSVAEGGTYGYTF
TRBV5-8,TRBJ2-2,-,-,TGTGCCAGCAGCTTGGCGGGGGGCATCACCGGGGAGCTGTTTTTT,CASSLAGGITGELFF
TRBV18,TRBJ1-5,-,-,TGTGCCAGCTCACCTGACAGGCAGCCTAATCAGCCCCAGCATTTT,CASSPDRQPNQPQHF
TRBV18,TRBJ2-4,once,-,TGTGCCAGCTCACCGCCGGGGGAGGACAAAAACATTCAGTACTTC,CASSPPGEDKNIQYF
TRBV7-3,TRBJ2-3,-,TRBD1,TGTGCCAGCAGCTTAATCCCAAGACAGGGTTTTGGTGGGGATTCGGCAGATACGCAGTATTTT,CASSLIPRQGFGGDSADTQYF
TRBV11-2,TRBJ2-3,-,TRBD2,TGTGCCAGCAGCCCACTAGCGGGGGCCTACACAGATACGCAGTATTTT,CASSPLAGAYTDTQYF
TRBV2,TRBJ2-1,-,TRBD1,TGTGCCAGCAGTGGGACAGGGAGTTACAATGAGCAGTTCTTC,CASSGTGSYNEQFF
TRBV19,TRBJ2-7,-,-,TGTGCCAGTAGTATATGGGACAACTACGAGCAGTACTTC,CASSIWDNYEQYF
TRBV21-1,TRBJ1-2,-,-,TGTGCCAGCAGCAAAGAGGAGGGGACTAACTATGGCTACACCTTC,CASSKEEGTNYGYTF
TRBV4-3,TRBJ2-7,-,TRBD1,TGCGCCAGCAGCCAAGGGTTAGGGACAGGGACTCACGAGCAGTACTTC,CASSQGLGTGTHEQYF
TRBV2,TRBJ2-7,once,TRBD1,TGTGCCAGCAGTGTCACAGGGGCGGTGCAGTACTTC,CASSVTGAVQYF
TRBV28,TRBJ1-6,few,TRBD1,TGTGCCAGCAGTTTTTTGGACAGGCAATCACCCCTCCACTTT,CASSFLDRQSPLHF
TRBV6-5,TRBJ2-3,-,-,TGTGCCAGCAGCCGCCGCGCGACAGATACGCAGTATTTT,CASSRRATDTQYF
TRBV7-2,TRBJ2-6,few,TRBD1,TGTGCCAGCAGTAAGACAGGGGGAACTGGGGCCAACGTCCTGACTTTC,CASSKTGGTGANVLTF
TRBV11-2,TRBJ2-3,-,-,TGTGCCAGCAGCTTAGCCGGAATAGCTGCCGGCACAGATACGCAGTATTTT,CASSLAGIAAGTDTQYF
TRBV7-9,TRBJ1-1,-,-,TGTGCCAGCAGCGTAGGAGGGGGCACTGAAGCTTTCTTT,CASSVGGGTEAFF
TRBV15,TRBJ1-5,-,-,TGTGCCACCAGCAGGGAACGAGGGTCGGGCAATCAGCCCCAGCATTTT,CATSRERGSGNQPQHF
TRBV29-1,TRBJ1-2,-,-,TGCAGCGTTGAAGCCTATGGTACAGACAACTATGGCTACACCTTC,CSVEAYGTDNYGYTF
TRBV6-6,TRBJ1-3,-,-,TGTGCCAGCATGGGGACAAGAGGAAACACCATATATTTT,CASMGTRGNTIYF
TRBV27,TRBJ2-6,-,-,TGTGCCAGCAGTACAGGCTCTGGGGCCAACGTCCTGACTTTC,CASSTGSGANVLTF
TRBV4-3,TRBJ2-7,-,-,TGCGCCAGCAGCCAAGTGGCAGGGGACTACGAGCAGTACTTC,CASSQVAGDYEQYF
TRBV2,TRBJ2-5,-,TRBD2,TGTGCCACCGCAGCGGGGGGTCCCCGGGAGACCCAGTACTTC,CATAAGGPRETQYF
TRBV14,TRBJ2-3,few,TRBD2,TGTGCCAGCAGCCAAGACCGCGGGGGGGAGGCAGATACGCAGTATTTT,CASSQDRGGEADTQYF
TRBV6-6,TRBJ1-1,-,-,TGTGCCAGCAGAAACTACGAGAACACTGAAGCTTTCTTT,CASRNYENTEAFF